This T cell receptor (beta chain) emerged from a study of tumor and adjacent non-tumor tissue in lung cancer. Study-level background: There were approximately twelve adenocarcinoma, a couple of squamous cell carcinoma and 1 small cell lung cancer cases. Each sample yielded millions of productive TCRbeta reads on average.

V lost 4 bases and J 2 bases, leaving 11 bases between the germline ends. The germline CDR1 and CDR2 sequences are SGHAT and FQDESV (reference sequence). The CDR3 has 14 residues. The library came from three nested PCR rounds adapted from ARM-PCR protocols. MiXCR, run by TCRdb on the multiplex PCR reads, gives a single entry per CDR3 protein. Found here are 81,000 or so distinct CDR3 sequences, approximately 78% of them singletons; the top ten hold 45% to 55%. RNA was extracted from bulk tissue without any cell sorting. The normal lung tissue was taken more than 3 cm from the tumor edge. To note about this clonotype: Its antigen remains unknown.

Study conclusions and caveats: Tumor tissue had significantly higher TCR diversity than normal lung.

Sequencing input: distant non-tumor lung tissue. The chain recombines TRBV11-1 with TRBJ1-1, with D hard to call. The receptor was derived from a man in his fifties or sixties with non-small cell lung cancer. CDR3 nucleotides: TGTGCCAGCAGCTATCTCGAGGGCAACACTGAAGCTTTCTTT. Protein: CASSYLEGNTEAFF.